This paragraph covers one TCR beta chain sequence. The TCR beta library used iRepertoire HTBI primers with Arm-PCR amplification of CDR3. Original methodology: About 62 TRBV and 13 to 15 TRBJ segments were identified across samples. TCRdb processed the multiplex PCR reads anew with MiXCR; each CDR3 protein has one entry. These V and J calls are TCRdb output, not the study's own analysis. The table shows about 440,000 distinct CDR3 sequences, with around 14% occurring only once. This specimen comes from a study of regulatory T cells in long-lasting Graves disease. Indicated time point: newly diagnosed GD, antithyroid drugs for less than 3 months. From PBMCs, RNA was extracted and then used to make the TCR library. Graves' disease diagnosis used American Thyroid Association guidelines. The CDR3 covers 14 residues. From germline, CDR1 is LGHDT and CDR2 YNNKEL (reference sequence). Trimming took 1 base from V and 8 from J, leaving 14 bases between them.

These records were also assigned to another study, of T cells in Graves' hyperthyroidism and ophthalmopathy. This second study notes: Hyperthyroidism of Graves' type that showed no ophthalmopathy progression within 18 months was stable. Before onset, ophthalmopathy was predicted by the model a median 6.5 months earlier.

The rearrangement links TRBV3-1 to TRBJ1-2, with unresolved D. Source: peripheral blood mononuclear cells (PBMCs), taken at new diagnosis, from a patient treated with antithyroid drugs. This TCR was sampled from a woman younger than 45 with Graves disease. The CDR3 sequence is CASSQVATAWGYTF. CDR3 sequence (DNA): TGTGCCAGCAGCCAAGTAGCGACGGCCTGGGGCTACACCTTC.